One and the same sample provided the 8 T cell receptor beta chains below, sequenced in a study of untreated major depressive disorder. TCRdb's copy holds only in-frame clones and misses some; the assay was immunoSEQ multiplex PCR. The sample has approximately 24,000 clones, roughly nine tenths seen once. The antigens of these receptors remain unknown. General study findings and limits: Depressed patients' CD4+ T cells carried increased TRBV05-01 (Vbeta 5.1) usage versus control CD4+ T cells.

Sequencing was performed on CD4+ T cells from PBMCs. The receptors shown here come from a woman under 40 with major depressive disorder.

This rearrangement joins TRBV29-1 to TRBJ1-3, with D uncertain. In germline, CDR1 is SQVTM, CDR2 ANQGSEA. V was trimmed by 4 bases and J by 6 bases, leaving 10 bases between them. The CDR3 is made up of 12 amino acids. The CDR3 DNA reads TGCAGCGTTGTCGGTCGGGTAAACACCATATATTTT. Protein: CSVVGRVNTIYF. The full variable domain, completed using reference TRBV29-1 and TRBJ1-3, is SAVISQKPSRDICQRGTSLTIQCQVDSQVTMMFWYRQQPGQSLTLIATANQGSEATYESGFVIDKFPISRPNLTFSTLTVSNMSPEDSSIYLCSVVGRVNTIYFGEGSWLTVV.

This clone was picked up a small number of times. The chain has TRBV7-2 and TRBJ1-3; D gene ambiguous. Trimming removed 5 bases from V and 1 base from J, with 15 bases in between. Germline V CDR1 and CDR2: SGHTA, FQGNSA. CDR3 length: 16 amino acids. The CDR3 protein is CASSPRSGRSGNTIYF. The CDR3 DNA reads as TGTGCCAGCAGCCCTCGTTCAGGCCGATCTGGAAACACCATATATTTT.

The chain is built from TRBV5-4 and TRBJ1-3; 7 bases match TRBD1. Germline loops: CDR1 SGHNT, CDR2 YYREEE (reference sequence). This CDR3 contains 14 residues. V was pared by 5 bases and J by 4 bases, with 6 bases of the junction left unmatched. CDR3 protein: CASSLQGRGNTIYF. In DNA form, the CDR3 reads TGTGCCAGCAGTCTACAGGGGAGAGGAAACACCATATATTTT.

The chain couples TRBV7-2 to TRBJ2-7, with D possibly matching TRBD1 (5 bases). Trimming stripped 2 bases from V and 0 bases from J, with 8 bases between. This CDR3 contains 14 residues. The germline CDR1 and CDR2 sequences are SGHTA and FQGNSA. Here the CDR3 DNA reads TGTGCCAGCAGCTTAAGCAGGGACTCCTACGAGCAGTACTTC. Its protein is CASSLSRDSYEQYF.

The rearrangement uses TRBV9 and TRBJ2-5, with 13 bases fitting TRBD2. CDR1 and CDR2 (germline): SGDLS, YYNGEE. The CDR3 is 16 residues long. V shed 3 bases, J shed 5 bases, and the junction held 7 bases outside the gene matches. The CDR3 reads CASSAGTSGMGETQYF. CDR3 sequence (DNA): TGTGCCAGCAGCGCAGGGACTAGCGGGATGGGGGAGACCCAGTACTTC.

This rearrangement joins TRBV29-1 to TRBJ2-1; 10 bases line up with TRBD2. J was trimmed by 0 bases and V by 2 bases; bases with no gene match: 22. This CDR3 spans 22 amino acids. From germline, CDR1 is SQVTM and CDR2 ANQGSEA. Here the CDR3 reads CSVEKTGIWGLASWSSYNEQFF. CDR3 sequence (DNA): TGCAGCGTTGAAAAAACAGGGATCTGGGGACTAGCGTCGTGGAGCTCCTACAATGAGCAGTTCTTC.

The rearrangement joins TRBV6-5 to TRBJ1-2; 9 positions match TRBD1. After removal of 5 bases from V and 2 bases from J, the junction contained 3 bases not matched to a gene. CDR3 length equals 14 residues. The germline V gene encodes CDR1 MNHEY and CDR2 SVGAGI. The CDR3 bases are TGTGCCAGCAGTCGGACAGGGGAAAACTATGGCTACACCTTC. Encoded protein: CASSRTGENYGYTF.

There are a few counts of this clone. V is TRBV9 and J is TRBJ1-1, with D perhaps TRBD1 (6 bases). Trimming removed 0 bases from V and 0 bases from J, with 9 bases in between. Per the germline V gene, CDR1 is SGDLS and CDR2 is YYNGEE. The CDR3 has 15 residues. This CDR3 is CASSVVGTLNTEAFF. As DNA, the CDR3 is TGTGCCAGCAGCGTAGTGGGGACACTGAACACTGAAGCTTTCTTT. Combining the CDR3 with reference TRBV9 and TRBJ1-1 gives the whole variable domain DSGVTQTPKHLITATGQRVTLRCSPRSGDLSVYWYQQSLDQGLQFLIQYYNGEERAKGNILERFSAQQFPDLHSELNLSSLELGDSALYFCASSVVGTLNTEAFFGQGTRLTVV.